The clone carrying this TCR beta chain showed up just a few times. What it recognizes is unknown. From germline, CDR1 is SGHDT and CDR2 YYEEEE. After removal of 2 bases from V and 6 bases from J, the junction contained 1 base not matched to a gene. This CDR3 has 13 amino acids. This sample is part of a study of cytomegalovirus exposure and HLA in healthy donors. Across the whole study: Genetic ancestry analysis placed 75% to 85% of the 300 to 400 donors that were genotyped in the Caucasian-associated cluster. Findings and caveats of the study: Common viral pathogens seemed, in a later analysis, to connect with several of the most significant clusters. Previously analyzed data showed that most TCR beta V segments were productive at a frequency of about 90% or about 30%. A highly shared variant cluster was judged a likely technical artifact.

The primer mix had 60 Vbeta and 13 Jbeta primers. Sequenced by immunoSEQ multiplex PCR; TCRdb stores in-frame clones only, minus some. The sample shows approximately 160,000 clones, approximately 78% of them seen only once. The specimen sequenced was PBMCs. The clonotype was recovered from a girl aged 2 to 10 in good health and CMV-seropositive. This chain uses TRBV5-6 with TRBJ2-1; 8 nucleotides line up with TRBD2. CDR3 sequence (DNA): TGTGCCAGCAGCTTAACTAGCGGCAATGAGCAGTTCTTC. Encoded protein: CASSLTSGNEQFF. The complete variable domain, with remaining parts taken from reference TRBV5-6 and TRBJ2-1, reads DAGVTQSPTHLIKTRGQQVTLRCSPKSGHDTVSWYQQALGQGPQFIFQYYEEEERQRGNFPDRFSGHQFPNYSSELNVNALLLGDSALYLCASSLTSGNEQFFGPGTRLTVL.